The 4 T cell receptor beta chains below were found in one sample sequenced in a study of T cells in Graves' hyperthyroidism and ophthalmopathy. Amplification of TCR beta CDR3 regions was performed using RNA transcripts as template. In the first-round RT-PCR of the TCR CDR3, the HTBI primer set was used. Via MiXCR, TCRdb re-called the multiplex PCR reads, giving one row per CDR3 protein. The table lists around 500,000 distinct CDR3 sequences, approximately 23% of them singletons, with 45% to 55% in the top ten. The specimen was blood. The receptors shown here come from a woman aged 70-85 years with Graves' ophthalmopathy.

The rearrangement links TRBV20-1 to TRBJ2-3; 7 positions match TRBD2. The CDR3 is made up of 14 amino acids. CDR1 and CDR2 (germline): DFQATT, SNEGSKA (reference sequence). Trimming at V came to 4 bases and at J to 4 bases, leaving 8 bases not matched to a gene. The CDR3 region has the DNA TGCAGTGCTACCTTAGGGCGGGAGCCAGATACGCAGTATTTT. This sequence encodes CSATLGREPDTQYF.

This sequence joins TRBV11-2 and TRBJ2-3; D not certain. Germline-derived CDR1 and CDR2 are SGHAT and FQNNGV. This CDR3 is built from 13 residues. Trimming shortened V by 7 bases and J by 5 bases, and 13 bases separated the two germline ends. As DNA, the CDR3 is TGTGCCAGCAACCAGGCTTTTGGAGATACGCAGTATTTT. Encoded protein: CASNQAFGDTQYF.

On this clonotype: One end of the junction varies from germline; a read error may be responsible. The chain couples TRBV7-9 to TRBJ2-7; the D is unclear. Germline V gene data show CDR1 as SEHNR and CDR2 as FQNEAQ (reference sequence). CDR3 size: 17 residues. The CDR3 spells CASSLAGSIGSSYGQYF. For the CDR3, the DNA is TGTGCCAGCAGCTTAGCGGGGTCAATTGGCAGCTCCTACGGGCAGTACTTC.

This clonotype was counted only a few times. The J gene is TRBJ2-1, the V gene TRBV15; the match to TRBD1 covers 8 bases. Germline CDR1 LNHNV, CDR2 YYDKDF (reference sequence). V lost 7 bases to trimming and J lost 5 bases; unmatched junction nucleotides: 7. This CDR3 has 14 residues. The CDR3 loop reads CATNPGGVHNEQFF. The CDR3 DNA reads TGTGCCACCAATCCAGGGGGCGTTCACAATGAGCAGTTCTTC.